The 27 T cell receptor beta chains below come from one sample, sequenced in a study of blood T cell repertoires in COVID-19. Only in-frame clones appear in the TCRdb table, and some are missing; sequencing was by immunoSEQ multiplex PCR. Of approximately 54,000 clones in the sample, roughly 76% were seen once. Sequenced: peripheral blood. The receptor source for this set is an older woman with acute or convalescent COVID-19.

The chain has TRBV25-1 and TRBJ2-5, with 10 bases that match TRBD2. The CDR3 runs 15 residues. With 3 bases clipped from V and 2 bases from J, the junction kept 3 bases outside the gene matches. Germline assignment: CDR1 MGHDK and CDR2 SYGVNS. In nucleotides, the CDR3 is TGTGCCAGCAGTGATACTAGCGGGATACAAGAGACCCAGTACTTC. As protein: CASSDTSGIQETQYF.

The chain uses TRBV6-5 and TRBJ1-2; 7 bases are a match to TRBD1. CDR1 is MNHEY and CDR2 is SVGAGI in the germline V gene. V shed 6 bases and J 8 bases; nucleotides not matched to a gene: 6. The CDR3 runs to 12 residues. The CDR3 sequence: CASRVQGWGYTF. In DNA form, the CDR3 reads TGTGCCAGCAGGGTACAGGGGTGGGGCTACACCTTC.

This clone was picked up a small number of times. This chain joins TRBV19 and TRBJ1-1; 9 bases are shared with TRBD1. Germline V gene sequence: CDR1 LNHDA, CDR2 SQIVND (reference sequence). This CDR3 comprises 15 residues. Trimming removed 7 bases from V and 2 bases from J; junction bases left unmatched: 8. CDR3 coding DNA: TGTGCCAGTAAACAGGGGGCAAGAGGAAACACTGAAGCTTTCTTT. Translating it yields CASKQGARGNTEAFF.

In this sample, this clone turned up a few times. V gene TRBV28 combines with J gene TRBJ1-2; TRBD1 aligns across 7 bases. This CDR3 contains 15 residues. Trimming removed 4 bases from V and 2 bases from J; junction bases left unmatched: 7. Looked up from germline, CDR1 is MDHEN and CDR2 is SYDVKM. The CDR3 sequence is CASSSAGGLNYGYTF. The CDR3 bases are TGTGCCAGCAGTTCTGCAGGGGGTCTGAACTATGGCTACACCTTC.

In its sample, this clone was seen a few times. The chain has TRBV7-2 and TRBJ1-5, with 10 positions matching TRBD1. The CDR3 length is 17 residues. Unmatched junction bases numbered 10, after V lost 6 bases and J lost 2 bases. Germline V lookup: CDR1 SGHTA, CDR2 FQGNSA. In DNA form, the CDR3 reads TGTGCCAGCAGTCTCCGGGGACAGGGGAGTCGCAATCAGCCCCAGCATTTT. Protein: CASSLRGQGSRNQPQHF.

The V and J genes are TRBV6-5 and TRBJ1-1; TRBD1 agrees at 9 bases. Germline V lookup: CDR1 MNHEY, CDR2 SVGAGI. The J segment lost 6 bases and the V segment lost 8 bases, leaving 13 bases of the junction unmatched. The CDR3 is 15 amino acids. The CDR3 sequence: CASRRTGAIFAEAFF. The CDR3 region has the DNA TGTGCCAGCCGGAGGACAGGGGCGATTTTCGCTGAAGCTTTCTTT.

The chain has TRBV18 and TRBJ1-5; D remains ambiguous. Trimming stripped 2 bases from V and 4 bases from J, with 12 bases between. From germline, CDR1 is KGHSH and CDR2 LQKENI. This CDR3 comprises 15 residues. CDR3 loop: CASSPGLQKNQPQHF. CDR3 coding DNA: TGTGCCAGCTCACCAGGGCTACAGAAAAATCAGCCCCAGCATTTT.

The chain has TRBV28 and TRBJ1-1; 8 bases align to TRBD1. V lost 8 bases, J lost 5 bases, and 4 bases stayed unmatched. The CDR3 spans 12 residues. Per germline, CDR1 MDHEN and CDR2 SYDVKM. Written as DNA, the CDR3 is TGTGCCAGCTCAGGGGGCCGGACTGAAGCTTTCTTT. This translates into CASSGGRTEAFF.

The CDR3 DNA is TGCGCCAGCAGCTTCGGGGACAGGGACACTGAAGCTTTCTTT. This codes for CASSFGDRDTEAFF. The J gene is TRBJ1-1, the V gene TRBV5-1, with 9 bases aligning to TRBD1. V shed 2 bases, J shed 3 bases, and the junction held 2 bases outside the gene matches. Germline CDR1 and CDR2: SGHRS and YFSETQ. The CDR3 contains 14 residues.

The chain uses TRBV27 and TRBJ2-7; a weak D match, TRBD1 (5 bases). Per germline, CDR1 MNHEY and CDR2 SMNVEV (reference sequence). V lost 4 bases and J 3 bases, leaving 10 bases between the germline ends. The CDR3 is made up of 13 amino acids. This CDR3 is CASSSVDSYEQYF. In DNA, the CDR3 is TGTGCCAGCAGTTCCGTTGACAGCTACGAGCAGTACTTC.

V and J are TRBV7-8 and TRBJ2-5; 9 bases agree with TRBD1. The germline V gene encodes CDR1 SGHVS and CDR2 FQNEAQ. This CDR3 is 15 amino acids long. V shed 4 bases and J 7 bases; nucleotides not matched to a gene: 10. CDR3 residues: CASSSRPGQGLTQYF. CDR3 sequence (DNA): TGTGCCAGCAGCTCCCGGCCGGGACAGGGATTGACCCAGTACTTC. The whole variable domain, remainder taken from reference TRBV7-8 and TRBJ2-5, is GAGVSQSPRYKVAKRGQDVALRCDPISGHVSLFWYQQALGQGPEFLTYFQNEAQLDKSGLPSDRFFAERPEGSVSTLKIQRTQQEDSAVYLCASSSRPGQGLTQYFGPGTRLLVL.

The V gene is TRBV7-8, the J gene TRBJ2-5; 7 nucleotides align to TRBD2. This CDR3 has 18 amino acids. CDR1 and CDR2 (germline): SGHVS, FQNEAQ. The junction had 16 bases not matched to a gene; V was cut back by 5 bases and J by 1 base. CDR3 DNA sequence: TGTGCCAGCAGCGTAGGCCGACTAGCCAGCCTGACCCAAGAGACCCAGTACTTC. Amino acids: CASSVGRLASLTQETQYF.

CDR3: CASSPQPTGAFVEAFF. CDR3 DNA: TGTGCCAGCAGCCCACAGCCGACAGGGGCTTTTGTTGAAGCTTTCTTT. The chain is built from TRBV7-3 and TRBJ1-1; TRBD1 agrees at 8 bases. Germline values: CDR1 SGHTA, CDR2 FQGTGA. V lost 5 bases and J lost 7; bases outside the gene matches: 15. CDR3 size: 16 residues.

This chain connects TRBV5-1 to TRBJ1-1, with D possibly being TRBD1 (6 bases). The germline V gene has CDR1 SGHRS and CDR2 YFSETQ. Trimming pared 6 bases from V and 1 base from J, leaving 10 bases between. There are 13 residues in the CDR3. DNA of the CDR3: TGCGCCAGCACTCGGACAGCGAACACTGAAGCTTTCTTT. This encodes CASTRTANTEAFF.

The V and J genes are TRBV19 and TRBJ1-5; D possibly corresponds to TRBD1 (6 bases). V was pared by 9 bases and J by 1 base, with 13 bases between. The CDR3 runs to 14 residues. CDR1 is LNHDA, CDR2 SQIVND, per germline (reference sequence). DNA for the CDR3: TGTGCCAGCCAGAGGACAGCGAGCAATCAGCCCCAGCATTTT. Translation gives CASQRTASNQPQHF.

The chain uses TRBV5-5 and TRBJ1-2; D gene uncertain. The CDR3 spans 14 residues. CDR1 and CDR2 (germline): SGHKS, YYEKEE (reference sequence). Trimming took off 0 bases at V and 5 bases at J, with 11 bases between the two ends. The CDR3 bases are TGTGCCAGCAGCTTGGACGGATCTAGATATGGCTACACCTTC. This translates into CASSLDGSRYGYTF.

On this clone: One end of the junction is discordant with germline, which a read error may explain. The chain recombines TRBV7-2 with TRBJ2-7; D is unresolved. Germline V lookup: CDR1 SGHTA, CDR2 FQGNSA. This CDR3 is 11 amino acids long. The DNA of the CDR3 is TGTGCCAGCAGCGCGTACAGTGAATGGCACTTC. This sequence encodes CASSAYSEWHF.

This chain links TRBV4-1 with TRBJ2-7; 8 positions match TRBD2. The CDR3 is made up of 15 amino acids. Germline CDR1 and CDR2: MGHRA and YSYEKL. The junction had 8 bases not matched to a gene; V was cut back by 4 bases and J by 3 bases. The CDR3 loop reads CASSPTSALNYEQYF. For the CDR3, the DNA is TGCGCCAGCAGCCCGACTAGCGCCCTCAACTACGAGCAGTACTTC.

The chain is built from TRBV27 and TRBJ1-6, with TRBD1 matching over 8 bases. The CDR3 is 15 amino acids. Germline assignment: CDR1 MNHEY and CDR2 SMNVEV (reference sequence). With 6 bases clipped from V and 7 bases from J, the junction kept 8 bases outside the gene matches. The chain's CDR3 is CASRPTRTGNSPLHF. DNA of the CDR3: TGTGCCAGCAGACCCACCAGGACAGGGAATTCACCCCTCCACTTT.

The chain combines TRBV7-9 with TRBJ1-5; D gene ambiguous. Germline V gene sequence: CDR1 SEHNR, CDR2 FQNEAQ (reference sequence). The CDR3 totals 13 residues. Deletions cut 5 bases from V and 5 bases from J, with 10 bases between. The CDR3 here is CASSAEVDQPQHF. CDR3 nucleotide sequence: TGTGCCAGCAGCGCCGAGGTTGATCAGCCCCAGCATTTT.

The chain employs TRBV19 and TRBJ1-1; D might be TRBD1 (6 bases). The CDR3 consists of 13 residues. The V end lost 4 bases, the J end lost 4 bases, and 10 bases lay between the germline ends. Germline CDR1 is LNHDA and CDR2 is SQIVND (reference sequence). CDR3 loop: CASSTVRGTEAFF. The CDR3 DNA reads TGTGCCAGTAGTACAGTCAGGGGCACTGAAGCTTTCTTT.

CDR3 loop: CASSSTARKGYTF. CDR3 bases: TGTGCCAGCAGCAGCACAGCCCGAAAGGGCTACACCTTC. The V call is TRBV3-1 (or the pseudogene TRBV3-2), the J call TRBJ1-2; D is unresolved. The CDR3 runs 13 residues. Germline V gives CDR1 LGHDT, CDR2 YNNKEL (reference sequence). The V end was cut by 5 bases, the J end by 8 bases, with 15 bases between.

The rearrangement uses TRBV11-2 and TRBJ1-1; D perhaps matches TRBD1 (5 bases). Germline V gene sequence: CDR1 SGHAT, CDR2 FQNNGV. The CDR3 loop spans 16 amino acids. Trimming removed 3 bases from V and 1 base from J, with 15 bases in between. CDR3 in amino acids: CASSLGRGRENTEAFF. Written as DNA, the CDR3 is TGTGCCAGCAGCTTGGGGAGGGGAAGGGAGAACACTGAAGCTTTCTTT. The full variable domain, its missing parts supplied by reference TRBV11-2 and TRBJ1-1, is EAGVAQSPRYKIIEKRQSVAFWCNPISGHATLYWYQQILGQGPKLLIQFQNNGVVDDSQLPKDRFSAERLKGVDSTLKIQPAKLEDSAVYLCASSLGRGRENTEAFFGQGTRLTVV.

This clone was counted a single time. J is TRBJ1-1 and V is TRBV28; possibly TRBD1 for D (5 bases). CDR3 length equals 12 residues. Trimming removed 3 bases from V and 7 bases from J, with 9 bases in between. Germline V lookup: CDR1 MDHEN, CDR2 SYDVKM. Here the CDR3 reads CASSLRQGEAFF. CDR3 nucleotide sequence: TGTGCCAGCAGTTTGAGGCAGGGTGAAGCTTTCTTT.

As for this clone: This CDR3 is also generated by other DNA sequences in the sample. The chain employs TRBV5-1 and TRBJ1-1; no reliable D call. V gave up 4 bases and J gave up 1 base, with 8 bases separating them. The CDR3 runs 13 residues. Germline V gene sequence: CDR1 SGHRS, CDR2 YFSETQ. In nucleotides, the CDR3 is TGCGCCAGCAGCCCTTCAGGGAACACTGAAGCTTTCTTT. This translates into CASSPSGNTEAFF.

V usage is TRBV13 and J usage is TRBJ2-7, with 7 positions matching TRBD2. CDR3 length: 14 amino acids. Germline V gene lookup returns CDR1 PRHDT and CDR2 FYEKMQ (reference sequence). V was clipped by 4 bases and J by 2 bases; unmatched bases: 5. The CDR3 DNA reads TGTGCCAGCAGCTCGAGCGGGGCCCCCTACGAGCAGTACTTC. Its translation: CASSSSGAPYEQYF.

This clone has a single count. The V gene is TRBV7-9, the J gene TRBJ1-1; 8 nucleotides align to TRBD1. Germline V lookup: CDR1 SEHNR, CDR2 FQNEAQ (reference sequence). The trim removed 5 bases at V and 3 bases at J, leaving 14 bases unmatched. This CDR3 spans 17 amino acids. The chain's CDR3 is CASSPWAGGKRDTEAFF. CDR3 in DNA: TGTGCCAGCAGCCCGTGGGCAGGGGGCAAAAGGGACACTGAAGCTTTCTTT.